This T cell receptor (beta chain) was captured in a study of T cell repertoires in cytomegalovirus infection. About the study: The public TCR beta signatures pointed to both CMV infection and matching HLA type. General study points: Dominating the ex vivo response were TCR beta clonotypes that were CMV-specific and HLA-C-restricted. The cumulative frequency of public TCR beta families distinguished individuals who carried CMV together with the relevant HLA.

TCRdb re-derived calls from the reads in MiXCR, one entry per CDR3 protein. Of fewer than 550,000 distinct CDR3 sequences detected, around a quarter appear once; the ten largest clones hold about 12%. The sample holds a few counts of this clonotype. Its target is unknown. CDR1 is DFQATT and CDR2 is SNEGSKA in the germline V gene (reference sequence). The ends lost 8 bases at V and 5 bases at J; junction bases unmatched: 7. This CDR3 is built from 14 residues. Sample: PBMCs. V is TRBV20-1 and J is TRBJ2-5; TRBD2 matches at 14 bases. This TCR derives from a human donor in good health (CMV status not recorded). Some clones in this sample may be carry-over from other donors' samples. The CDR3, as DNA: TGCAGTCCTCGACTAGCGGGAGGGGCTGAGACCCAGTACTTC. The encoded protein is CSPRLAGGAETQYF.